Below, one TCR beta chain is given with its context. The data derive from a study of T cell changes during pregnancy in multiple sclerosis. Generated by immunoSEQ multiplex PCR, the TCRdb table keeps only in-frame clones and is missing some. The repertoire includes some 87,000 clones, about 92% of them detected once, and around 2.7% sits in the top ten. This CDR3 has 15 residues. CDR1 is SGHDT and CDR2 is YYEEEE in the germline V gene. V lost 2 bases, J lost 0 bases, and 12 bases lay in between. The receptor's source is a female donor with multiple sclerosis, enrolled in a pregnancy study. Source: peripheral blood, taken in the first trimester of pregnancy. This chain joins TRBV5-6 and TRBJ2-7, with a possible D match to TRBD2 (5 bases). CDR3 DNA: TGTGCCAGCAGCTTCGGAGCCGCGGGCTCCTACGAGCAGTACTTC. It specifies CASSFGAAGSYEQYF.